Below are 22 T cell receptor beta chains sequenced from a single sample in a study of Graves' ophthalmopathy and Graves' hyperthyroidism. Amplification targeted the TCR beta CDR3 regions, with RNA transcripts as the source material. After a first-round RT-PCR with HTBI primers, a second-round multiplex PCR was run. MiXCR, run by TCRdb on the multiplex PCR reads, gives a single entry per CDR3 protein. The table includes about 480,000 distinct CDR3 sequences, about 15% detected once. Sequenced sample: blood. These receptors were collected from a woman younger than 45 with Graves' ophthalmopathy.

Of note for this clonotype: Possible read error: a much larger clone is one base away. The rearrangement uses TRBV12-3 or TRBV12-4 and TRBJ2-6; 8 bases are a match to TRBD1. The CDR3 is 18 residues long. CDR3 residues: CPSSLGRGRLTGANVLTF. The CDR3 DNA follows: TGTCCCAGCAGTTTGGGCAGGGGGCGACTGACTGGGGCCAACGTCCTGACTTTC.

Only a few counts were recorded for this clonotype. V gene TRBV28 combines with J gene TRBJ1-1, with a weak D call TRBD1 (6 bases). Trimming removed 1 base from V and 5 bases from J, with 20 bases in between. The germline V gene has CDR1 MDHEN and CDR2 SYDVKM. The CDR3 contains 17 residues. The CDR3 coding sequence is TGTGCCAGCAGTTTATCCCCCCCTTTGGGGGGCGATACTGAAGCTTTCTTT. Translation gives CASSLSPPLGGDTEAFF.

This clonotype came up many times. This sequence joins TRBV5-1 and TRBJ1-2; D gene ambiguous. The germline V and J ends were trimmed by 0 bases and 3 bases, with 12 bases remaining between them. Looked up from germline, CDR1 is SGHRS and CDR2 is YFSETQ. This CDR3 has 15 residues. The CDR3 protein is CASSLAARPDYGYTF. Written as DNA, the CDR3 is TGCGCCAGCAGCTTGGCGGCCCGCCCTGACTATGGCTACACCTTC.

CDR3 in DNA: TGTGCCAGCCGACGACCGGGACGTCCGAACACTGAAGCTTTCTTT. It is translated as CASRRPGRPNTEAFF. The genes are TRBV6-1 and TRBJ1-1, with a possible D match to TRBD1 (5 bases). The CDR3 is made up of 15 amino acids. Trimming removed 8 bases from V and 1 base from J, with 17 bases in between. Germline assignment: CDR1 MNHNS and CDR2 SASEGT.

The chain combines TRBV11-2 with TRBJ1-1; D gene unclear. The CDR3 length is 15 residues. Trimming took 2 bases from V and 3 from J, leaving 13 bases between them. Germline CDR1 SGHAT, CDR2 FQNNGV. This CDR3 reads CASSLLSDGDTEAFF. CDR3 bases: TGTGCCAGCAGCTTACTGTCTGACGGGGACACTGAAGCTTTCTTT. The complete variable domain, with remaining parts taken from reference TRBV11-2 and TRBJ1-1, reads EAGVAQSPRYKIIEKRQSVAFWCNPISGHATLYWYQQILGQGPKLLIQFQNNGVVDDSQLPKDRFSAERLKGVDSTLKIQPAKLEDSAVYLCASSLLSDGDTEAFFGQGTRLTVV.

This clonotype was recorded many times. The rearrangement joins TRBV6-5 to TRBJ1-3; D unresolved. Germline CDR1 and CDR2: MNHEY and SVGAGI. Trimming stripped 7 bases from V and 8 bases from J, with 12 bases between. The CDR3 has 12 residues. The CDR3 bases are TGTGCCAGCAAGACGGAAAGTTACACCATATATTTT. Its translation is CASKTESYTIYF.

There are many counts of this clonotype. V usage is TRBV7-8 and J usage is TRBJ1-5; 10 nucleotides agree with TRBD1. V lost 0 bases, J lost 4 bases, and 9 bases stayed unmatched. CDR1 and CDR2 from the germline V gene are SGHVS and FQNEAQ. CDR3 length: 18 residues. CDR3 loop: CASSLAGTGATANQPQHF. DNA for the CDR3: TGTGCCAGCAGCTTAGCTGGGACAGGGGCTACGGCAAATCAGCCCCAGCATTTT.

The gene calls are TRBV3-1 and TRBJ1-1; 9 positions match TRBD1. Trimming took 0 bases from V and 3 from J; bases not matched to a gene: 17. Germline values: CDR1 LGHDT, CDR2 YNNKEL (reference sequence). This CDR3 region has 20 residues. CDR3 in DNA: TGTGCCAGCAGCCAAGATCTCACGACTGGGGGACAGGGTGTCGACACTGAAGCTTTCTTT. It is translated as CASSQDLTTGGQGVDTEAFF.

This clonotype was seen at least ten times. CDR3 nucleotides: TGCGCCAGCATGGGACACAATGCCTCTGGGGCCAACGTCCTGACTTTC. This gives the protein CASMGHNASGANVLTF. V and J are TRBV5-1 and TRBJ2-6; possibly TRBD1 for D (6 bases). This CDR3 is built from 16 residues. Germline CDR1 is SGHRS and CDR2 is YFSETQ. V dropped 6 bases and J dropped 0 bases, with 13 bases sitting between them.

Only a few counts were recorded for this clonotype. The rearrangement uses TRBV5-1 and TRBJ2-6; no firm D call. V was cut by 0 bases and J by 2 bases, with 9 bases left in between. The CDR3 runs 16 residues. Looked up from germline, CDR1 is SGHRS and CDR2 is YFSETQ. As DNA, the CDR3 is TGCGCCAGCAGCTTGGTGGCCGGGCCTGGGGCCAACGTCCTGACTTTC. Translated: CASSLVAGPGANVLTF.

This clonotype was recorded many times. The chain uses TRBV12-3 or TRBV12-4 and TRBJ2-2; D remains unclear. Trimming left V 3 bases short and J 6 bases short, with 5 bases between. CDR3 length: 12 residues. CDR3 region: CASSFGPGELFF. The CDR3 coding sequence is TGTGCCAGCAGTTTCGGTCCCGGGGAGCTGTTTTTT.

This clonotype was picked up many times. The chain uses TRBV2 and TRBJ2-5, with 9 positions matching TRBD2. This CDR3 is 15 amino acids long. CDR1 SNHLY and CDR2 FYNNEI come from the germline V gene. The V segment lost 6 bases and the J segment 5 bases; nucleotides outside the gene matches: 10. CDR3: CASRKRASGKETQYF. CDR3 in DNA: TGTGCCAGCAGGAAAAGGGCTAGCGGGAAGGAGACCCAGTACTTC.

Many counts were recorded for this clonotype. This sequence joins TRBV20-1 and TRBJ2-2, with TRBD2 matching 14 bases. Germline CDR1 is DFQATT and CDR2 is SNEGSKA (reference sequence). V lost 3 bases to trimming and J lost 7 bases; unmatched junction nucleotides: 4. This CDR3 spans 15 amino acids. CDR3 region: CSARGLAGEGGELFF. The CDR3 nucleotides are TGCAGTGCTAGGGGACTAGCGGGAGAAGGCGGGGAGCTGTTTTTT.

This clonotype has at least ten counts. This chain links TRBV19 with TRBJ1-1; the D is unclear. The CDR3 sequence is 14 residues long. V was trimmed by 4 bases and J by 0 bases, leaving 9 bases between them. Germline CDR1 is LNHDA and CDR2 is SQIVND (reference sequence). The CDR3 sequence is CASSTTVVNTEAFF. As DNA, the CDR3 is TGTGCCAGTAGTACGACGGTAGTGAACACTGAAGCTTTCTTT.

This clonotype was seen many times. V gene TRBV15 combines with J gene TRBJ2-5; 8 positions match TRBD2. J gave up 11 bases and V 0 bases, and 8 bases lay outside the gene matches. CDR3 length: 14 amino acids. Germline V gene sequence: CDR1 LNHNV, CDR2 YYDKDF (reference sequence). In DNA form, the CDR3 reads TGTGCCACCAGCAGAGATATATTAGCGGGGTCTCAGTACTTC. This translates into CATSRDILAGSQYF. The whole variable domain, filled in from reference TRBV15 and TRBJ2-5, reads DAMVIQNPRYQVTQFGKPVTLSCSQTLNHNVMYWYQQKSSQAPKLLFHYYDKDFNNEADTPDNFQSRRPNTSFCFLDIRSPGLGDTAMYLCATSRDILAGSQYFGPGTRLLVL.

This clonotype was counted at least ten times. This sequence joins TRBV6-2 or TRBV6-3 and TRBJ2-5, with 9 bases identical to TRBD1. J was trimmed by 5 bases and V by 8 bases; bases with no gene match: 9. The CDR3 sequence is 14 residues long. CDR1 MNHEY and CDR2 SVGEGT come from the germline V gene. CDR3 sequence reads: CASLPGTGLETQYF. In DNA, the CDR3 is TGTGCCAGCCTTCCGGGGACAGGGCTGGAGACCCAGTACTTC.

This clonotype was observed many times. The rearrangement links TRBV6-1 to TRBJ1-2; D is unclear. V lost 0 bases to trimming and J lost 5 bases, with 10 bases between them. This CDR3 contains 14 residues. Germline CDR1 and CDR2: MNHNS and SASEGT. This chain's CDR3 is CASSEAEGRYGYTF. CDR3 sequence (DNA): TGTGCCAGCAGTGAAGCCGAGGGTCGGTATGGCTACACCTTC.

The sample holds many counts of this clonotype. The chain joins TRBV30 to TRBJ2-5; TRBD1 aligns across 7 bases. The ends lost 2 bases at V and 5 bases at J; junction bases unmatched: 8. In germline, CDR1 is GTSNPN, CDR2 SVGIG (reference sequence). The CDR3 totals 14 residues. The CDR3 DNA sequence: TGTGCCTGGAGTCTCGGGACAGCTTCGGAGACCCAGTACTTC. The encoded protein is CAWSLGTASETQYF.

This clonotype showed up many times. CDR3 sequence reads: CASSEDRGYGYTF. The CDR3 bases are TGTGCCAGCAGCGAAGACAGGGGCTATGGCTACACCTTC. V gene TRBV12-3 or TRBV12-4 combines with J gene TRBJ1-2; 8 bases agree with TRBD1. This CDR3 has 13 residues. The J segment lost 4 bases and the V segment lost 6 bases, leaving 4 bases of the junction unmatched.

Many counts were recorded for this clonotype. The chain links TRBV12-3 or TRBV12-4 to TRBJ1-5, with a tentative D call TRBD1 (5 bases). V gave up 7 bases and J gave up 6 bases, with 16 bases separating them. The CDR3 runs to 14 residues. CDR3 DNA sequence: TGTGCCAGCACCCTCGGGACTTCAAGTCAGCCCCAGCATTTT. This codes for CASTLGTSSQPQHF.

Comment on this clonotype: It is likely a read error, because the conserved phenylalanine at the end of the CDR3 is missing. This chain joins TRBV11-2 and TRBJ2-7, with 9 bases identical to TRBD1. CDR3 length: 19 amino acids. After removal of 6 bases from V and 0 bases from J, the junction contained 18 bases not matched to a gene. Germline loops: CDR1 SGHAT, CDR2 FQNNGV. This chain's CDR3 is CASRPLRDREGFSSYEQYL. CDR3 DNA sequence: TGTGCCAGCAGACCACTCCGGGACAGGGAAGGTTTTAGCTCCTACGAGCAGTACCTC.

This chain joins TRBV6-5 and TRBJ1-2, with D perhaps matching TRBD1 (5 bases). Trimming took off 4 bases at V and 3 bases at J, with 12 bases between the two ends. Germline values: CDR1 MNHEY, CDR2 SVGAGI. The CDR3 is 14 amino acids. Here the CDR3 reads CASSSKGRDYGYTF. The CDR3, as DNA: TGTGCCAGCAGTTCGAAGGGGAGAGACTATGGCTACACCTTC.